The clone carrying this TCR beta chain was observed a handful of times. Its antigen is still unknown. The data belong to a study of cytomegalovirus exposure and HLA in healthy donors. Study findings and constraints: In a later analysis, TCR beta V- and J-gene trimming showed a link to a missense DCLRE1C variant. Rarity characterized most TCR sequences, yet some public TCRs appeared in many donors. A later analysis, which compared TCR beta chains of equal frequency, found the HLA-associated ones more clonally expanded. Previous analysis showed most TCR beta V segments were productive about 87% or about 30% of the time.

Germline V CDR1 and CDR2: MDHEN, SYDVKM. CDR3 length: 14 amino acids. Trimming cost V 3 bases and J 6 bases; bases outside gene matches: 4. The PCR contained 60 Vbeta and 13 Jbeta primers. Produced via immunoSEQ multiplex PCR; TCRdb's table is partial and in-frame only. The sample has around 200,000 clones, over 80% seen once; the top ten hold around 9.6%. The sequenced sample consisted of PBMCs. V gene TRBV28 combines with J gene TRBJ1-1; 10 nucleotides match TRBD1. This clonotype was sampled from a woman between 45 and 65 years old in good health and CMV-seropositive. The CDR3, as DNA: TGTGCCAGCAGTTTCTGGGACAGGGGCGCTGAAGCTTTCTTT. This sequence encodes CASSFWDRGAEAFF.